These 26 T cell receptor beta chains were all obtained from the same sample, sequenced in a study of blood T cell repertoires in COVID-19. Sequenced by immunoSEQ multiplex PCR; TCRdb stores in-frame clones only, minus some. Of roughly 440,000 clones in the sample, around 88% were seen once. The material sequenced was peripheral blood. These receptors came from a woman in her forties or fifties with COVID-19, enrolled during active disease.

The J gene is TRBJ1-1, the V gene TRBV29-1; 7 positions match TRBD1. Germline V CDR1 and CDR2: SQVTM, ANQGSEA. Germline trimming cut 6 bases from V and 3 bases from J; bases unmatched to any gene: 7. This CDR3 comprises 13 residues. CDR3 sequence reads: CSVRLTGDTEAFF. Here the CDR3 DNA reads TGCAGCGTCCGCCTTACAGGGGACACTGAAGCTTTCTTT.

J is TRBJ1-1 and V is TRBV28; no definite D call. In germline, CDR1 is MDHEN, CDR2 SYDVKM. The V and J ends lost 5 bases and 1 base respectively, with 14 bases between them. There are 15 residues in the CDR3. Here the CDR3 DNA reads TGTGCCAGCAGTCCTGGACTGTCCCGGAACACTGAAGCTTTCTTT. Translated, it gives CASSPGLSRNTEAFF. Looking up the rest from reference TRBV28 and TRBJ1-1 gives the full variable domain: DVKVTQSSRYLVKRTGEKVFLECVQDMDHENMFWYRQDPGLGLRLIYFSYDVKMKEKGDIPEGYSVSREKKERFSLILESASTNQTSMYLCASSPGLSRNTEAFFGQGTRLTVV.

The sample holds one count of this clone. This chain joins TRBV14 and TRBJ2-1; maybe TRBD2 (6 bases). V was clipped by 0 bases and J by 9 bases, with 12 bases between them. This CDR3 comprises 14 residues. CDR1 and CDR2 (germline): SGHDN, FVKESK. CDR3 nucleotide sequence: TGTGCCAGCAGCCAAGACGGCCTCGGGGGTGAGCAGTTCTTC. It codes for CASSQDGLGGEQFF.

The gene calls are TRBV5-1 and TRBJ2-2; 10 bases are a match to TRBD2. V shed 2 bases, J shed 6 bases, and the junction held 10 bases outside the gene matches. Germline-derived CDR1 and CDR2 are SGHRS and YFSETQ. The CDR3 contains 17 residues. CDR3 bases: TGCGCCAGCAGCTTAGCAGCGGGGGGGCCCCTTCCCGGGGAGCTGTTTTTT. Translation gives CASSLAAGGPLPGELFF.

This clone was found once. The chain employs TRBV25-1 and TRBJ1-1; 11 nucleotides align to TRBD1. CDR3 length: 15 residues. The V gene end was trimmed by 5 bases and the J gene end by 5 bases; junction bases not matched to a gene: 7. Germline loops: CDR1 MGHDK, CDR2 SYGVNS. CDR3 nucleotides: TGTGCCAGCAGTCCCGGGACAGGGGGAGGAACTGAAGCTTTCTTT. This codes for CASSPGTGGGTEAFF. Drawing the rest from reference TRBV25-1 and TRBJ1-1, the complete variable domain is EADIYQTPRYLVIGTGKKITLECSQTMGHDKMYWYQQDPGMELHLIHYSYGVNSTEKGDLSSESTVSRIRTEHFPLTLESARPSHTSQYLCASSPGTGGGTEAFFGQGTRLTVV.

As for this clone: This clone may be a read error of a much larger clone one base away. J is TRBJ2-5 and V is TRBV5-4; no clear D. CDR3 length equals 12 residues. CDR1 is SGHNT, CDR2 YYREEE, per germline (reference sequence). The V end was cut by 4 bases, the J end by 5 bases, with 9 bases between. The DNA for the CDR3 is TGTGCCAGCAGCCATCTCGGGGAGACCCAGTACTTC. Amino acid sequence: CASSHLGETQYF.

The V gene is TRBV6-5, the J gene TRBJ1-1, with D perhaps matching TRBD1 (6 bases). Trimming shortened V by 6 bases and J by 6 bases, and 14 bases separated the two germline ends. Germline-derived CDR1 and CDR2 are MNHEY and SVGAGI. CDR3 length equals 13 residues. This CDR3 is CASRLGGISEAFF. The CDR3 DNA follows: TGTGCCAGCAGATTAGGGGGAATCTCTGAAGCTTTCTTT.

The V call is TRBV3-1 (or the pseudogene TRBV3-2), the J call TRBJ1-2; D uncertain. Deletions cut 0 bases from V and 8 bases from J, with 13 bases between. Germline assignment: CDR1 LGHDT and CDR2 YNNKEL (reference sequence). This CDR3 is built from 14 residues. CDR3 loop: CASSQDGRMGGYTF. The CDR3 coding sequence is TGTGCCAGCAGCCAAGATGGGAGAATGGGCGGCTACACCTTC.

The chain joins TRBV6-5 to TRBJ2-3; D is unresolved. This CDR3 has 13 amino acids. V was shortened by 7 bases and J by 5 bases, with 13 bases between the two germline ends. Germline V gives CDR1 MNHEY, CDR2 SVGAGI. The CDR3, as DNA: TGTGCCAGCATCGCCCTTCTCGGAGATACGCAGTATTTT. As protein: CASIALLGDTQYF.

The V gene is TRBV6-5, the J gene TRBJ1-1, with D maybe TRBD1 (6 bases). The CDR3 has 15 amino acids. Trimming stripped 5 bases from V and 4 bases from J, with 17 bases between. Germline V gives CDR1 MNHEY, CDR2 SVGAGI. The CDR3 coding sequence is TGTGCCAGCAGTCCAACGGCGGGGGCTAGCACTGAAGCTTTCTTT. Protein sequence: CASSPTAGASTEAFF.

The gene calls are TRBV5-4 and TRBJ2-7; 8 nucleotides line up with TRBD1. The CDR3 spans 15 residues. Germline V gene lookup returns CDR1 SGHNT and CDR2 YYREEE (reference sequence). After removal of 3 bases from V and 1 base from J, the junction contained 6 bases not matched to a gene. The CDR3 sequence: CASSSGQGYSYEQYF. DNA for the CDR3: TGTGCCAGCAGCTCCGGACAGGGATATTCCTACGAGCAGTACTTC.

The chain employs TRBV9 and TRBJ1-2, with a possible D match to TRBD1 (5 bases). CDR1 is SGDLS and CDR2 is YYNGEE in the germline V gene. V shed 2 bases and J shed 0 bases, with 11 bases lying between them. CDR3 length: 15 amino acids. The CDR3 DNA sequence: TGTGCCAGCAGCGTCTCAGGGACTACTAACTATGGCTACACCTTC. Translated: CASSVSGTTNYGYTF.

CDR3 amino acids: CASSPISGNGGDTQYF. CDR3 nucleotides: TGTGCCAGCTCACCGATCTCGGGGAACGGGGGAGATACGCAGTATTTT. The V and J genes are TRBV18 and TRBJ2-3; the D gene is possibly TRBD2 (6 bases). CDR3 length: 16 amino acids. The germline V and J ends were trimmed by 3 bases and 5 bases, with 18 bases remaining between them. CDR1 and CDR2 (germline): KGHSH, LQKENI.

The chain couples TRBV2 to TRBJ1-2, with TRBD1 matching over 7 bases. The CDR3 extends over 16 amino acids. The J segment lost 3 bases and the V segment lost 5 bases, leaving 12 bases of the junction unmatched. In germline, CDR1 is SNHLY, CDR2 FYNNEI. The CDR3 loop is CASSWDPGQPYYGYTF. The CDR3 bases are TGTGCCAGCAGTTGGGATCCGGGACAGCCCTACTATGGCTACACCTTC.

The rearrangement links TRBV6-5 to TRBJ2-5; 7 bases match TRBD1. The CDR3 runs 14 residues. With V trimmed by 4 bases and J by 5 bases, 7 bases remained unmatched. CDR1 and CDR2 from the germline V gene are MNHEY and SVGAGI. CDR3 region: CASSSTTGRETQYF. DNA of the CDR3: TGTGCCAGCAGTTCGACGACAGGGCGGGAGACCCAGTACTTC.

V usage is TRBV28 and J usage is TRBJ2-5; D is undetermined. The length of the CDR3 is 12 residues. Trimming took 5 bases from V and 6 from J, leaving 10 bases between them. Per germline, CDR1 MDHEN and CDR2 SYDVKM. Here the CDR3 DNA reads TGTGCCAGCAGTCCCTTGCGCCAGACCCAGTACTTC. Protein product: CASSPLRQTQYF.

The V and J genes are TRBV7-8 and TRBJ1-3; D may be TRBD1 (5 bases). Germline lookup yields CDR1 SGHVS and CDR2 FQNEAQ. V was cut by 7 bases and J by 4 bases, with 14 bases left in between. The CDR3 is made up of 14 amino acids. For the CDR3, the DNA is TGTGCCAGCAAGGGGAGGGGTTCAGGAAACACCATATATTTT. This gives the protein CASKGRGSGNTIYF.

V usage is TRBV12-5 and J usage is TRBJ2-4, with TRBD2 matching over 7 bases. The CDR3 totals 16 residues. CDR1 is LGHNT, CDR2 FRNRAP, per germline. V was clipped by 3 bases and J by 6 bases; unmatched bases: 11. The CDR3 here is CASGFPDMGGVNIQYF. The CDR3 DNA is TGTGCTAGTGGTTTCCCCGATATGGGGGGGGTAAACATTCAGTACTTC.

V and J are TRBV6-2 or TRBV6-3 and TRBJ2-7, with 8 bases aligning to TRBD2. This CDR3 contains 20 residues. V lost 2 bases and J lost 0; bases outside the gene matches: 18. Germline V gene data show CDR1 as MNHEY and CDR2 as SVGEGT. The CDR3 DNA sequence: TGTGCCAGCAGTTACAGTCGTGGGGCGGGGGGCCGCCCTAGCTCCTACGAGCAGTACTTC. It codes for CASSYSRGAGGRPSSYEQYF.

The gene calls are TRBV3-1 (or the pseudogene TRBV3-2) and TRBJ2-3; D unclear. Germline V gene lookup returns CDR1 LGHDT and CDR2 YNNKEL (reference sequence). Trimming removed 4 bases from V and 5 bases from J, with 10 bases in between. The CDR3 consists of 13 residues. CDR3 loop: CASSPDRLDTQYF. CDR3 coding DNA: TGTGCCAGCAGCCCCGATCGGTTAGATACGCAGTATTTT.

This clone was detected once. The chain joins TRBV7-2 to TRBJ1-6; TRBD1 is a possible D gene (6 bases). V shed 3 bases and J shed 11 bases, with 11 bases lying between them. The germline V gene has CDR1 SGHTA and CDR2 FQGNSA. CDR3 length equals 13 residues. The CDR3 reads CASSFATGPPLHF. CDR3 sequence (DNA): TGTGCCAGCAGCTTCGCGACAGGTCCACCCCTCCACTTT.

The chain recombines TRBV6-5 with TRBJ2-3; 8 positions match TRBD2. V shed 7 bases and J 0 bases; nucleotides not matched to a gene: 3. Germline loops: CDR1 MNHEY, CDR2 SVGAGI. The CDR3 sequence is 14 residues long. CDR3 region: CASTKRESTDTQYF. CDR3 DNA: TGTGCCAGCACCAAGCGGGAGAGCACAGATACGCAGTATTTT.

This chain links TRBV24-1 with TRBJ2-1, with 8 bases that match TRBD2. Germline loops: CDR1 KGHDR, CDR2 SFDVKD. With V trimmed by 3 bases and J by 9 bases, 9 bases remained unmatched. This CDR3 region has 15 residues. CDR3 amino acids: CATSDSGAGAGEQFF. The CDR3 nucleotides are TGTGCCACCAGTGATAGTGGAGCGGGGGCTGGTGAGCAGTTCTTC.

The V and J genes are TRBV9 and TRBJ1-2, with D possibly being TRBD1 (5 bases). V was clipped by 0 bases and J by 3 bases, with 12 bases between them. The V gene's germline CDR1 is SGDLS and CDR2 YYNGEE. The CDR3 extends over 15 amino acids. The CDR3 coding sequence is TGTGCCAGCAGCGTAGGGGCGCAGGGTCACTATGGCTACACCTTC. It codes for CASSVGAQGHYGYTF.

The V gene is TRBV10-3, the J gene TRBJ1-2, with 8 bases identical to TRBD1. This CDR3 region has 13 residues. The V segment lost 5 bases and the J segment 8 bases; nucleotides outside the gene matches: 7. Germline V gene sequence: CDR1 ENHRY, CDR2 SYGVKD. CDR3 region: CAISPTGEEGYTF. The CDR3 DNA reads TGTGCCATCAGTCCGACAGGGGAGGAAGGCTACACCTTC.

The chain links TRBV11-1 to TRBJ1-2; maybe TRBD1 (5 bases). Germline V gene sequence: CDR1 SGHAT, CDR2 FQDESV (reference sequence). The CDR3 sequence is 13 residues long. Trimming left V 7 bases short and J 7 bases short, with 16 bases between. CDR3 coding DNA: TGTGCCAGCACTGAACGGAGGGGCAGTGGCTACACCTTC. This encodes CASTERRGSGYTF.